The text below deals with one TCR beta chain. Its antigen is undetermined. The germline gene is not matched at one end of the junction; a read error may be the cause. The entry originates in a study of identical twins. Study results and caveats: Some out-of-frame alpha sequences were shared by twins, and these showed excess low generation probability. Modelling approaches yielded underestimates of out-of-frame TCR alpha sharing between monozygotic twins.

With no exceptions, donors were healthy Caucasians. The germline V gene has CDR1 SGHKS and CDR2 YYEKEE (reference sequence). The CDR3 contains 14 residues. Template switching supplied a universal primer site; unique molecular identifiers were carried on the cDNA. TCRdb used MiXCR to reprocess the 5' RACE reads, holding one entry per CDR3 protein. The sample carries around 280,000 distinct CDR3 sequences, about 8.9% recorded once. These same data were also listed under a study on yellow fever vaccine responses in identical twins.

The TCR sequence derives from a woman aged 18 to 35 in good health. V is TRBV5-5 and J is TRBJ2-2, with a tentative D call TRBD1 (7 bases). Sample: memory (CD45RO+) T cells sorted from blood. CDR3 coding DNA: TGTGCCATCAGCTCTGGACAGGTCGGCGGGGAGCTGCTTTTT. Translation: CAISSGQVGGELLF.